Listed below are T cell receptor beta chains from one sample, sequenced in a study of identical twins. MiXCR was run by TCRdb on the 5' RACE reads, yielding one entry per CDR3 protein. The sample has about 480,000 distinct CDR3 sequences; more than 13% are singletons. The same data also contributed to another study, on yellow fever vaccine responses in identical twins.

The sample consisted of CD4+ T cells sorted from blood. The receptors were sampled from a woman aged 18 to 35 in good health. Each CDR3 is given with its conserved first and last residue. The D gene is left open where the match is weak. For some rows the clone size is stated as once, few or many, or as a class when expanded; others skip it.

abundance,d_gene,v_gene,j_gene,CDR3nt,CDR3aa
many,-,TRBV29-1,TRBJ1-1,TGCAGCGTCAGTCCTGGCGGGACTGAAGCTTTCTTT,CSVSPGGTEAFF
-,-,TRBV29-1,TRBJ1-1,TGCAGCGTTGCGCGGGACACCTACACTGAAGCTTTCTTT,CSVARDTYTEAFF
many,TRBD1,TRBV5-1,TRBJ1-4,TGCGCCAGCAGCCCCGGGACAGTTAATGAAAAACTGTTTTTT,CASSPGTVNEKLFF
few,TRBD1,TRBV29-1,TRBJ2-1,TGCAGCGCTCACAGGGGATCGAACAATGAGCAGTTCTTC,CSAHRGSNNEQFF
many,-,TRBV10-3,TRBJ2-2,TGTGCCATCAGTGAAGGGCGGAACACCGGGGAGCTGTTTTTT,CAISEGRNTGELFF
few,TRBD1,TRBV14,TRBJ2-7,TGTGCCAGCAGCCCAGCCGGGACAGGGACCTACGAGCAGTACTTC,CASSPAGTGTYEQYF
-,-,TRBV3-1,TRBJ1-6,TGTGCCAGCAGCCAAGCAGAGGGAGGATCACCCCTCCACTTT,CASSQAEGGSPLHF
few,-,TRBV25-1,TRBJ1-6,TGTGCCAGCAGTGAACGATGGAGAGGTTCACCCCTCCACTTT,CASSERWRGSPLHF
few,-,TRBV7-2,TRBJ2-7,TGTGCCAGCAGCCGAGCGGAAGCGTACGAGCAGTACTTC,CASSRAEAYEQYF
-,TRBD2,TRBV9,TRBJ2-1,TGTGCCAGCAGCGAACGAAGCGGGGTTGGGAATGAGCAGTTCTTC,CASSERSGVGNEQFF
few,-,TRBV7-8,TRBJ2-7,TGTGCCAGCAGCTTAGCCACAGGGCTGACCTCCTACGAGCAGTACTTC,CASSLATGLTSYEQYF
few,-,TRBV10-3,TRBJ2-7,TGTGCCATCAGTCGAACAGGGACCTCCTACGAGCAGTACTTC,CAISRTGTSYEQYF
few,-,TRBV20-1,TRBJ2-1,TGCAGTGCTGTCCCACTAGCCAGCTCCTACAATGAGCAGTTCTTC,CSAVPLASSYNEQFF
-,TRBD2,TRBV6-1,TRBJ2-7,TGTGCCTCCAAGACCAGCGGGAGCTCCTACGAGCAGTACTTC,CASKTSGSSYEQYF
-,-,TRBV7-3,TRBJ2-1,TGTGCCAGCAGCTTACAACCCGGTGGTTATGAGCAGTTCTTC,CASSLQPGGYEQFF
few,-,TRBV6-2/TRBV6-3,TRBJ2-7,TGTGCCAGCAGTTACTCATACCAGGGTGACCGCCGCCGTGAGCAGTACTTC,CASSYSYQGDRRREQYF
-,TRBD2,TRBV5-1,TRBJ2-3,TGCGCCAGCAGCTCGGGACTAGCGGGGTCAGATACGCAGTATTTT,CASSSGLAGSDTQYF
-,-,TRBV5-1,TRBJ2-4,TGCGCCAGCAGCCCTGGGACGGGGCTAGCCAAAAACATTCAGTACTTC,CASSPGTGLAKNIQYF
-,TRBD1,TRBV12-3/TRBV12-4,TRBJ2-7,TGTGCCAGCAGTTTACCCCGGACAGGGGGCGGCGAGCAGTACTTC,CASSLPRTGGGEQYF
many,-,TRBV2,TRBJ1-4,TGTGCCAGCAGTGAAAGTCGGACGGTTTATGAAAAACTGTTTTTT,CASSESRTVYEKLFF
few,TRBD2,TRBV7-3,TRBJ2-1,TGTGCCAGCAGCTTATGGGCGGGGACTAACAATGAGCAGTTCTTC,CASSLWAGTNNEQFF
-,-,TRBV7-9,TRBJ1-5,TGTGCCAGCAGCTCCGAGAGCAATCAGCCCCAGCATTTT,CASSSESNQPQHF
few,TRBD1,TRBV4-2,TRBJ1-4,TGTGCCAGCAGCCCCCCGGACAGGGGTTACGAAAAACTGTTTTTT,CASSPPDRGYEKLFF
-,TRBD1,TRBV14,TRBJ2-2,TGTGCCAGCAGCCGTAGACAGGGAGTCACCGGGGAGCTGTTTTTT,CASSRRQGVTGELFF
many,TRBD2,TRBV12-3/TRBV12-4,TRBJ2-1,TGTGCCAGCAGTCTACCTCGGACTAGCGGGGGGGATGAGCAGTTCTTC,CASSLPRTSGGDEQFF
-,TRBD2,TRBV3-1,TRBJ2-4,TGTGCCAGCAGCAAAGTAGCGGGAGGGCGAGGTGACAAAAACATTCAGTACTTC,CASSKVAGGRGDKNIQYF
-,TRBD2,TRBV4-3,TRBJ2-3,TGCGCCAGCAGCCAAGCCCCGACTAGCGGGAGCACAGATACGCAGTATTTT,CASSQAPTSGSTDTQYF
few,-,TRBV2,TRBJ1-5,TGTGCCAGCACCGAAGTGAAACGTCAGCCCCAGCATTTT,CASTEVKRQPQHF
-,-,TRBV6-5,TRBJ2-1,TGTGCCAGCAGTTACTCGCAAGTCTACAATGAGCAGTTCTTC,CASSYSQVYNEQFF
-,TRBD1,TRBV6-1,TRBJ2-2,TGTGCCAGCTTCGGACAGGGGAACACCGGGGAGCTGTTTTTT,CASFGQGNTGELFF
-,TRBD2,TRBV15,TRBJ2-7,TGTGCCACCAGCAGGCGGGGGGTTAGCGAGCAGTACTTC,CATSRRGVSEQYF
many,TRBD2,TRBV7-3,TRBJ2-2,TGTGCCAGCAGCCCCGGGACTAGTGGCGGGGAGCTGTTTTTT,CASSPGTSGGELFF
few,-,TRBV18,TRBJ1-4,TGTGCCAGCTCACTCAACCAGGGTGAAAAACTGTTTTTT,CASSLNQGEKLFF
-,TRBD1,TRBV5-1,TRBJ1-6,TGCGCCAGCAGCCCCCTCCGGACAGGGGTTTCACCCCTCCACTTT,CASSPLRTGVSPLHF
-,-,TRBV7-2,TRBJ1-6,TGTGCCAGCAGCTTAGGGCGAGGGTTGGGAAATTCACCCCTCCACTTT,CASSLGRGLGNSPLHF
-,TRBD2,TRBV9,TRBJ2-1,TGTGCCAGCAGCGTAGATTTAGGGCCCCCGCGGGGGGTGGGTGAGCAGTTCTTC,CASSVDLGPPRGVGEQFF
-,-,TRBV7-2,TRBJ2-7,TGTGCCAGCAGCTTAGTAGGCTACTCCTACGAGCAGTACTTC,CASSLVGYSYEQYF
-,-,TRBV29-1,TRBJ1-1,TGCAGCTCCCTGGTGAGCGGTATGAACACTGAAGCTTTCTTT,CSSLVSGMNTEAFF
-,TRBD1,TRBV20-1,TRBJ1-1,TGCAGTGCTACAACAGGGGGCGTGTCAGTAGCTTTCTTT,CSATTGGVSVAFF
-,-,TRBV12-3/TRBV12-4,TRBJ2-2,TGTGCCAGCAGTTTACGGGGGTGGAACACCGGGGAGCTGTTTTTT,CASSLRGWNTGELFF
few,-,TRBV28,TRBJ2-7,TGTGCCAGCAGTTCCTCTACTCCTCGGGCGTACGAGCAGTACTTC,CASSSSTPRAYEQYF
-,TRBD2,TRBV7-2,TRBJ2-1,TGTGCCAGCAGCTTAGACGGGAGGGCCCTGTCTGAGCAGTTCTTC,CASSLDGRALSEQFF
-,-,TRBV27,TRBJ2-3,TGTGCCAGCAGCTGGTCCCTAGTGAGCACAGATACGCAGTATTTT,CASSWSLVSTDTQYF
-,-,TRBV21-1,TRBJ2-2,TGTGCCAGCACTTGGGGACAGCGAACCACCGGGGAGCTGTTTTTT,CASTWGQRTTGELFF
few,TRBD1,TRBV7-9,TRBJ2-3,TGTGCCAGCAGCCGGTTCGCTAGGACAGGGAGTACAGATACGCAGTATTTT,CASSRFARTGSTDTQYF
-,-,TRBV20-1,TRBJ2-5,TGCAGTGCTAGAATGGGGAGCACGGAGACCCAGTACTTC,CSARMGSTETQYF
few,-,TRBV6-2/TRBV6-3,TRBJ1-1,TGTGCCAGCAGCTACCTGTGGGGAATGAACACTGAAGCTTTCTTT,CASSYLWGMNTEAFF
many,-,TRBV10-3,TRBJ2-5,TGTGCCATCAGTGATCGGTCAGAGACCCAGTACTTC,CAISDRSETQYF
many,TRBD1,TRBV12-3/TRBV12-4,TRBJ2-2,TGTGCCAGCAGTCCCTCCCGGACAGGGGACACCGGGGAGCTGTTTTTT,CASSPSRTGDTGELFF
-,TRBD2,TRBV20-1,TRBJ2-3,TGCAGTGCTAGAGTAGGACTAGCGGGGGGAGTAGATACGCAGTATTTT,CSARVGLAGGVDTQYF
few,TRBD2,TRBV12-3/TRBV12-4,TRBJ2-2,TGTGCCAGCAGTTTGGGAGGGGCGCTTTCCGGGGAGCTGTTTTTT,CASSLGGALSGELFF
-,-,TRBV11-1,TRBJ1-2,TGTGCCAGCAGCTCCCGTGTGGCAAACTATGGCTACACCTTC,CASSSRVANYGYTF
many,TRBD2,TRBV6-2/TRBV6-3,TRBJ2-7,TGTGCCAGCAGTTCCACCGGGAGGGCCCACGAGCAGTACTTC,CASSSTGRAHEQYF
-,TRBD1,TRBV11-3,TRBJ2-6,TGTGCCAGCAGCTCGAGACAGGGAAAAGCCAACGTCCTGACTTTC,CASSSRQGKANVLTF
-,TRBD2,TRBV7-2,TRBJ2-4,TGTGCCAGCAGCCTCGAACGGGGACTAGCCGGAAACATTCAGTACTTC,CASSLERGLAGNIQYF
-,-,TRBV12-3/TRBV12-4,TRBJ2-1,TGTGCCAGCAGTTTGCGGGTATTAGGCTCCTACAATGAGCAGTTCTTC,CASSLRVLGSYNEQFF
few,-,TRBV6-5,TRBJ2-1,TGTGCCAGCAGTTACAGGGGACCGACAGCTGTAATCTCCTACAATGAGCAGTTCTTC,CASSYRGPTAVISYNEQFF